This T cell receptor (beta chain) was documented in a study of control samples from healthy donors and cancer patients. Germline values: CDR1 LGHDT, CDR2 YNNKEL (reference sequence). The CDR3 consists of 21 residues. The germline V and J ends were trimmed by 0 bases and 10 bases, with 34 bases remaining between them. Generated by immunoSEQ multiplex PCR, the TCRdb table keeps only in-frame clones and is missing some. This table holds 100,000 to 150,000 clones, around 90% found once. The sequenced sample consisted of blood. This clonotype was obtained from a man aged 18 to 30 in good health. The J gene is TRBJ2-1, the V gene TRBV3-1 (or the pseudogene TRBV3-2); a weak D match, TRBD2 (6 bases). The CDR3 region has the DNA TGTGCCAGCAGCCAAGAAGATGCCCTCGGGGTAGCGGTCCATGACTCGAGGGAGCAGTTCTTC. Protein sequence: CASSQEDALGVAVHDSREQFF.